This passage covers 5 T cell receptor beta chains from one sample sequenced in a study of T cell repertoires in cytomegalovirus infection. MiXCR, run by TCRdb on the reads, gives a single entry per CDR3 protein. This sample has some 350,000 distinct CDR3 sequences, with 15% to 20% found just once. The specimen sequenced was PBMCs. The receptor source for this set is a human donor in good health (CMV status not recorded). Some clones in this sample may be carry-over from other donors' samples.

The table lists this clonotype with a few counts. CDR3 loop: CASSLHGGNEKLFF. In nucleotides, the CDR3 is TGTGCCAGCAGTTTGCATGGCGGTAATGAAAAACTGTTTTTT. The J gene is TRBJ1-4, the V gene TRBV5-6; D gene ambiguous. The CDR3 has 14 residues. V dropped 5 bases and J dropped 4 bases, with 12 bases sitting between them. The germline CDR1 and CDR2 sequences are SGHDT and YYEEEE.

Many counts were recorded for this clonotype. The J gene is TRBJ2-6, the V gene TRBV12-3 or TRBV12-4; 9 bases fit TRBD1. Unmatched junction bases numbered 14, after V lost 4 bases and J lost 16 bases. This CDR3 is 15 amino acids long. In DNA form, the CDR3 reads TGTGCCAGCAGTTCCCCCGGGACAGGGTCTTCCAGACTGACTTTC. Its protein is CASSSPGTGSSRLTF.

The V and J genes are TRBV20-1 and TRBJ2-3; D gene ambiguous. V was pared by 0 bases and J by 0 bases, with 13 bases between. Germline V gene sequence: CDR1 DFQATT, CDR2 SNEGSKA (reference sequence). The CDR3 runs 16 residues. The CDR3 loop is CSARDFSRTSTDTQYF. The CDR3 nucleotides are TGCAGTGCTAGAGATTTTTCAAGAACTAGCACAGATACGCAGTATTTT.

The CDR3 DNA sequence: TGTGCCATCAGTGAGTCGAAGTTGGGCAGGGGGAATCATCAGCCCCAGCATTTT. This encodes CAISESKLGRGNHQPQHF. This chain connects TRBV10-3 to TRBJ1-5; 7 nucleotides match TRBD1. This CDR3 region has 18 residues. CDR1 is ENHRY, CDR2 SYGVKD, per germline. J was trimmed by 5 bases and V by 0 bases; bases with no gene match: 13.

This clonotype occurred once. J is TRBJ2-7 and V is TRBV30; 10 positions match TRBD1. Germline V CDR1 and CDR2: GTSNPN, SVGIG (reference sequence). The CDR3 is made up of 14 amino acids. J gave up 6 bases and V 4 bases, and 9 bases lay outside the gene matches. The DNA of the CDR3 is TGTGCCTGGACATCCGGGACAGGGGTGAGCGAGCAGTACTTC. Translating it yields CAWTSGTGVSEQYF.